This T cell receptor (beta chain) was recorded in a study of shared clonotypes between healthy human individuals (dated by TCRdb to the early 2020s). Notes on the research overall: The cohort comprised a couple of women and a few men aged 18 to 49 years. Per donor, three plates each were used for CD4 naive and CD4 memory, two for CD8 naive, and one for CD8 memory. To estimate repertoire size and how much clonotype sharing occurs between individuals, the study deeply sequenced the blood TCR repertoires of several healthy adults. Libraries were prepared and TCR repertoires were sequenced by different laboratories using diverse techniques, in order to increase sequencing depth and limit assay-specific biases. Each donor's leukapheresis produced roughly between roughly 0.85 and 10 billion PBMCs. General conclusions and limits of the study: Sampling was restricted to blood, and TCR repertoires in tissue are likely to differ from TCR repertoires in blood. Because the study included a small number of donors, the genetic and exposure-history diversity represented was limited. When several donors were compared, the shared fraction of clonotypes was roughly 5% for naive CD4, more than 3% for naive CD8, 2% to 2.5% for memory CD4, and 0.35% to 0.4% for memory CD8. Incomplete sequencing was indicated by rarefaction of sorted-subset datasets, despite the large sequencing depth. Compared with non-shared clonotypes, clonotypes shared by all four sorted-subset donors had higher generation probabilities. Pairwise subsampling indicated that sequencing depth was expected to affect the degree of clonotype sharing among donors. Estimated clonotype richness was generally larger for naive than for memory subsets.

CD8 naive samples consisted of CD45RO-negative cells that were positively selected for CCR7, yielding a CD45RA+CCR7+ population without TemRA cells. Donors were healthy HIV-negative adults with no recently reported acute infections or vaccinations. Every donor was a Caucasian adult residing in Nashville, Tennessee, USA. Blood was collected by leukapheresis, and PBMCs were isolated by Ficoll-Histopaque density gradient centrifugation and then cryopreserved in liquid nitrogen vapor phase. Analytical flow cytometry was used to check the purity and quantity of every magnetically sorted T cell population. Genomic DNA was isolated from every sorted fraction and measured by UV absorbance on a Nanodrop 2000c. With regard to this clone: The clone's antigen remains unknown. Nothing much larger sits one base from this clone, and base qualities are not available.

The germline ends are 27 bases apart after V is trimmed by 4 bases and J by 10 bases. According to the germline V gene (reference sequence), CDR1 reads SGHNT and CDR2 reads YYREEE. The CDR3 sequence holds 17 residues, the cysteine and phenylalanine included. The CDR3 DNA has 51 bases and is translated from base 1. Using the deep immunoSEQ assay, multiplex PCR amplified TCR CDR3 regions from genomic DNA. Extracted genomic DNA from each cell subset was spread evenly across all wells of several immunoSEQ 96-well plates, with each plate serving as a replicate. For sorted subsets, each replicate PCR was loaded with 150 to 250 ng genomic DNA, equivalent to 30,000 to 35,000 T cell genomes. Purified libraries were quantified with a Qubit 3.0 fluorometer, sized on a Bioanalyzer 2100, and re-quantified with the KAPA Library Quantification kit. Each immunoSEQ 96-well plate was sequenced on its own single-read 150-cycle Illumina NextSeq 550 flow cell. For the original study's pipeline: Because the immunoSEQ output held only junctional sequences and lacked quality scores, the filtering could not match the filtering applied to full-length reads. To assign V/J genes and CDR3, sequences were annotated using PyIR, a Python wrapper for IgBLAST v1.9, with IMGT germline references. Reads with weak V/J assignments (E-value above 1e-6), missing CDR3, stop codons, out-of-frame junctions, or ambiguous translated residues were removed. A V3J clonotype was defined by an identical inferred V gene, J gene, and CDR3 amino acid sequence. Percentage overlap between repertoires was calculated by dividing the number of shared unique clonotypes by the size of the smaller repertoire. Three approaches were used to assess repertoire richness: RTK rarefaction, the Chao1 estimator, and Recon v2.1 estimates of unobserved clonotypes. For all TCRbeta clonotypes obtained by the gDNA method from a few donors, generation probabilities were computed with OLGA. The table was pulled from immuneACCESS by TCRdb, which kept in-frame rearrangements only. Such tables lose some clones; where checked, under half of the loss comes from unresolved V genes, and the rest has no known cause. V, J and clone size derive from that table, while D and trimming were established from the DNA sequence. The sample table records roughly 2.1 million clones; more than 85% of these occur just once. Jointly, the top ten make up roughly 1.7% of the sample.

This TCR derives from a man between 18 and 35 years old in good health. Some clones in this sample may be carry-over from other donors' samples. The sequencing input was naive CD8+ T cells from PBMCs. Per the publication, the cell subset or site label means: CD45RA+CCR7+. The rearrangement joined TRBV5-4 to TRBJ2-1, and possibly TRBD2, on 6 matching bases. The nucleotides read TGTGCCAGCAGCCTGTCAGGTGCGGGAACCCGAACGGGGGAGCAGTTCTTC. Protein translation: CASSLSGAGTRTGEQFF.